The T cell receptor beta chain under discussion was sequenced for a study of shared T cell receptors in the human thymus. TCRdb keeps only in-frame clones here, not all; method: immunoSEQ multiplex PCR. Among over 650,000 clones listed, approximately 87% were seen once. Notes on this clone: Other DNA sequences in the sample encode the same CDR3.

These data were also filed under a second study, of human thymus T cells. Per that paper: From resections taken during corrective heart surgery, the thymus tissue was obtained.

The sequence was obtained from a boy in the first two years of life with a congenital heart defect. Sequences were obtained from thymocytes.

CDR3 in DNA: TGTGCCAGCAGCCAAGGGGGAGGGCGGGCCAGGGGAGAGACCCAGTACTTC. As protein: CASSQGGGRARGETQYF. The V and J genes are TRBV4-2 and TRBJ2-5; possibly TRBD2 for D (7 bases). The CDR3 has 17 residues. Trimming took off 1 base at V and 4 bases at J, with 19 bases between the two ends. The germline gives CDR1 LGHNA, CDR2 YNFKEQ.